The TCR beta chain under discussion was sequenced for a study of type 1 and type 2 diabetes patients (dated by TCRdb to the mid-2010s). About the full investigation: Ten or so type 1 diabetes patients, a few type 2 diabetes patients and roughly 6 nondiabetic controls were recruited in China to form the cohort. A total of over 15,000,000 paired-end reads was generated across the whole study. Type 2 diabetes patients were used as a disease comparison group for the type 1 diabetes patients. The TCRbeta libraries underwent paired-end sequencing on Illumina HiSeq 2000 or MiSeq instruments. The study profiled TCRbeta repertoires by high-throughput sequencing to compare type 1 diabetes, type 2 diabetes and nondiabetic individuals. V gene usage was similar between approximately 20-cycle and approximately 27-cycle amplification, suggesting similar primer efficiencies and random PCR bias. Across the study, CD4+ and CD8+ T cells were positively selected from PBMCs using CD4 or CD8 MicroBeads on MACS columns.

All diabetic patients met standard classification criteria for type 1 or type 2 diabetes, with glucose and C-peptide assessed by WHO-recommended methods. Donors with other autoimmune diseases or infections within the previous four weeks were excluded. From each participant, ten milliliters of peripheral blood were collected. LymphoPrep density separation was used to isolate PBMCs. Cut back by 7 bases and 4 bases, the V and J ends lie 13 bases apart. Sequences SNHLY (CDR1) and FYNNEI (CDR2) are obtained from the germline V gene. Including cysteine and phenylalanine, the CDR3 has 13 amino acids. Only the CDR3 region is kept as DNA, spanning 39 bases read in frame from base 1. On the study overall, not on this receptor specifically: Because only a limited number of T2D and control samples were sequenced, some T1D-only HECs might also appear in more T2D or control samples. Type 2 diabetes and control samples had highly correlated V and J gene usage patterns, with the correlation between samples averaging about 0.97. High diversity was shown by type 2 diabetes repertoires, and the diversity was significantly greater than that of type 1 diabetes repertoires in both CD4+ and CD8+ T cells. Age and gender were not matched between study groups, possibly biasing interpretation. Type 2 diabetes patients had few highly-expanded CD4+ clones, median one, accounting for a median roughly 4% of reads.

This clonotype has a single count. Its antigen remains undetermined. The sample holds no much larger clone one base away, and base qualities are not on file. One read alone lends weak support. The instrument was an Illumina MiSeq. For TCRbeta CDR3 amplification, the template was genomic DNA taken from the sorted T cell subsets. The TCRbeta CDR3 region was amplified by multiplex PCR with 30 forward and 13 reverse primers. PCR products were purified with AMPure XP beads, after which indices and adaptors were added in a second 25-cycle PCR. Before sequencing, the QIAquick Gel Extraction Kit was used to gel-purify the libraries. The original pipeline was this. FLASH was used to merge the paired-end reads, and IgBLAST was used to align the reads to IMGT V, D and J germline references. Reads with below 70% alignment identity to germline references were discarded, and over 9,000,000 reads were retained study-wide. IMGT definitions were followed to assign CDR3 boundaries, reading frame and productivity. A highly-expanded clone was defined as any clone making up 1% or more of reads, and normalized Shannon entropy served as the measure of diversity. Group differences in Shannon entropy were tested with unpaired two-tailed t-tests. Starting from the raw public reads, TCRdb applied fastp trimming at Q25, assembled clones with MiXCR and retained in-frame beta chains. Every distinct CDR3 protein forms one entry, paired with its most common genes and DNA. The V and J calls here are based on TCRdb, not the publication. The sample table shows around 300,000 distinct CDR3 sequences, and roughly 50% are seen once. Together, the top ten hold roughly 13% of the sample.

Sample: peripheral blood mononuclear cells (PBMCs). The chain links TRBV2 with TRBJ1-1; the D gene remains uncertain. This TCR came from a man aged 18 to 30 with type 2 diabetes. The sequenced DNA: TGTGCCAGCAATGTTCGGGCAACCACTGAAGCTTTCTTT. Translation gives CASNVRATTEAFF.